The text below deals with one TCR beta chain. This CDR3 contains 14 residues. Between the trimmed V and J ends, which lost 6 bases and 6 bases, there was a span of 12 bases. Germline loops: CDR1 MNHEY, CDR2 SMNVEV (reference sequence). The TCR beta repertoire was assessed by survey-level immunoSEQ sequencing. TCRdb's copy holds only in-frame clones and misses some; the assay was immunoSEQ multiplex PCR. This table has under 90,000 clones, 80% to 95% appearing once. The sequenced material came from PBMCs. V is TRBV27 and J is TRBJ1-6, with a weak D call TRBD1 (6 bases). This TCR was recovered from a man between 40 and 49 years old with rheumatoid arthritis. CDR3 coding DNA: TGTGCCAGCAGGGAGGGGGGTCGTAATTCACCCCTCCACTTT. It specifies CASREGGRNSPLHF.